This TCR beta chain is drawn from a study of response to subunit inactivated influenza vaccine. TCRdb called the RT-PCR reads again in MiXCR, with one record for every CDR3 protein. The sample consists of fewer than 800,000 distinct CDR3 sequences, about 15% of them appearing once. The CDR3 length is 15 residues. V lost 6 bases and J 5 bases, leaving 17 bases between the germline ends. CDR1 MNHNS and CDR2 SASEGT come from the germline V gene. Regarding this clonotype: What it binds is unknown.

Findings of the study overall: Researchers suggested that each seasonal influenza vaccination recruits few new T cells.

The rearrangement joins TRBV6-1 to TRBJ2-1; D may be TRBD1 (5 bases). The source material was PBMCs from blood, sampled approximately 12 days after vaccination. This clonotype was sampled from a man over 45 who received an inactivated influenza vaccine. CDR3 sequence reads: CASSDGHLPHNEQFF. In DNA form, the CDR3 reads TGTGCCAGCAGCGACGGACATTTGCCCCACAATGAGCAGTTCTTC.